The rows below give T cell receptor beta chains drawn from one sample of a study of radiotherapy plus CTLA-4 blockade in lung cancer. TCRdb's table, derived via immunoSEQ multiplex PCR, lists solely in-frame clones and lacks some. Counted here are tens of thousands of clones, approximately 86% occurring once; the ten biggest clones make up around 15%. The source was peripheral blood, collected from a patient treated with radiotherapy plus ipilimumab. All receptors derive from a human donor with non-small cell lung cancer that progressed on radiotherapy plus ipilimumab. Both conserved end residues are part of each CDR3. The D gene is left open where the match is weak. Size is stated for part of the rows, as once, few or many counts, or as a class when the clone is expanded.

clone size	D gene	V gene	J gene	CDR3 protein	CDR3 DNA
.	.	TRBV5-1	TRBJ2-7	CASSLDRSLGEQYF	TGCGCCAGCAGCTTGGATCGGTCCTTGGGCGAGCAGTACTTC
few	.	TRBV5-6	TRBJ2-5	CASSLEETQYF	TGTGCCAGCAGCTTGGAGGAGACCCAGTACTTC
.	TRBD2	TRBV2	TRBJ2-2	CASSGGSNTGELFF	TGTGCCAGCAGCGGGGGGTCGAACACCGGGGAGCTGTTTTTT
.	.	TRBV5-1	TRBJ1-2	CASRPPGAGDYGYTF	TGCGCCAGCAGACCCCCCGGGGCTGGGGACTATGGCTACACCTTC
once	TRBD2	TRBV9	TRBJ2-1	CASSVTSGGQGEQFF	TGTGCCAGCAGCGTGACTAGCGGGGGGCAAGGTGAGCAGTTCTTC
.	.	TRBV16	TRBJ2-1	CASSKRGYNEQFF	TGTGCCAGCTCGAAGCGCGGTTACAATGAGCAGTTCTTC
.	.	TRBV18	TRBJ1-4	CASSPSTPLGEKLFF	TGTGCCAGCTCACCCTCGACCCCGCTAGGTGAAAAACTGTTTTTT
.	TRBD2	TRBV7-6	TRBJ2-3	CASSLVLAGVMDTQYF	TGTGCCAGCAGCTTAGTTCTAGCGGGAGTTATGGATACGCAGTATTTT
.	.	TRBV6-1	TRBJ2-1	CASSGSLLAGSYNEQFF	TGTGCCAGCAGTGGGTCCCTTCTAGCTGGCTCCTACAATGAGCAGTTCTTC
.	.	TRBV20-1	TRBJ2-7	CSGGQSDEQYF	TGCAGTGGTGGGCAGTCTGACGAGCAGTACTTC
.	.	TRBV4-1	TRBJ1-3	CASSQTPGSGNTIYF	TGCGCCAGCAGCCAAACCCCAGGCTCTGGAAACACCATATATTTT
.	.	TRBV19	TRBJ1-5	CASSRDRNQPQHF	TGTGCCAGTAGTAGAGACAGGAATCAGCCCCAGCATTTT
.	.	TRBV19	TRBJ1-4	CASSNRAGGEKLFF	TGTGCCAGTAGTAATCGGGCTGGCGGCGAAAAACTGTTTTTT
.	.	TRBV19	TRBJ2-1	CASSRLLTGSSYNEQFF	TGTGCCAGTAGTAGACTCCTTACAGGAAGCTCCTACAATGAGCAGTTCTTC
.	.	TRBV28	TRBJ1-4	CASSRKQGTNEKLFF	TGTGCCAGCAGTAGAAAACAGGGTACTAATGAAAAACTGTTTTTT
.	.	TRBV15	TRBJ1-2	CATSRDITGNYGYTF	TGTGCCACCAGCAGAGATATTACAGGGAACTATGGCTACACCTTC
.	TRBD1	TRBV30	TRBJ1-1	CAWNPGTGVPEAFF	TGTGCCTGGAATCCCGGGACAGGGGTCCCTGAAGCTTTCTTT
.	TRBD1	TRBV10-3	TRBJ1-1	CAIRSGTGGYNTEAFF	TGTGCCATCAGGTCAGGGACAGGGGGGTATAACACTGAAGCTTTCTTT
once	TRBD1	TRBV9	TRBJ1-6	CASSGRQGENSPLHF	TGTGCCAGCAGCGGACGACAGGGTGAAAATTCACCCCTCCACTTT